The 26 T cell receptor beta chains below were found in one sample sequenced in a study of metastatic and nonmetastatic thyroid tumors. TCRdb reassembled clones from the PCR reads with MiXCR. The sample lists more than 7,000 clones; less than 25% were seen once. None of the patients had undergone any treatment ahead of thyroid surgery. What was sequenced was adjacent normal tissue. These receptors were taken from a female donor with papillary thyroid cancer or a benign thyroid nodule (not recorded which). Some clones in this sample may be carry-over from other donors' samples.

Of note for this clone: This is likely a read error, given that the CDR3 carries no conserved phenylalanine or tryptophan at its end. The chain is built from TRBV9 and TRBJ2-3; no firm D call. With 3 bases removed from V and 2 bases from J, the gap between germline ends came to 10 bases. There are 14 residues in the CDR3. Germline CDR1 is SGDLS and CDR2 is YYNGEE. CDR3 DNA: TGTGCCAGCAGCGCCCCCCCACTCACAGATACGCAGTATTCT. Translation gives CASSAPPLTDTQYS.

This clone was found many times. The chain recombines TRBV20-1 with TRBJ2-5, with D tentatively TRBD1 (5 bases). Trimming left V 6 bases short and J 5 bases short, with 22 bases between. The CDR3 consists of 15 residues. Germline V CDR1 and CDR2: DFQATT, SNEGSKA (reference sequence). CDR3 in amino acids: CSAPRPAQASETQYF. The CDR3 bases are TGCAGTGCACCCCGACCCGCACAGGCGTCGGAGACCCAGTACTTC.

This clone was seen at least ten times. The CDR3 DNA follows: TGTGCCAGCAGCCAACTCACTACCGGGGAGCTGTTTTTT. Protein sequence: CASSQLTTGELFF. V gene TRBV3-1 combines with J gene TRBJ2-2; no clear D gene. The germline V gene has CDR1 LGHDT and CDR2 YNNKEL (reference sequence). The CDR3 runs 13 residues. V was pared by 2 bases and J by 5 bases, with 6 bases between.

This chain uses TRBV2 with TRBJ1-1; 7 positions match TRBD1. V dropped 2 bases and J dropped 3; count of bases not matched to a gene: 3. CDR1 is SNHLY and CDR2 is FYNNEI in the germline V gene. The CDR3 length is 14 residues. CDR3 bases: TGTGCCAGCAGTGAACAGGGGGTCGACACTGAAGCTTTCTTT. Protein product: CASSEQGVDTEAFF. Drawing the rest from reference TRBV2 and TRBJ1-1, the complete variable domain is EPEVTQTPSHQVTQMGQEVILRCVPISNHLYFYWYRQILGQKVEFLVSFYNNEISEKSEIFDDQFSVERPDGSNFTLKIRSTKLEDSAMYFCASSEQGVDTEAFFGQGTRLTVV.

This clone counts as medium-sized (0.01 to 0.1%). The rearrangement joins TRBV6-2 or TRBV6-3 to TRBJ2-7; no reliable D call. Germline-derived CDR1 and CDR2 are MNHEY and SVGEGT. V was shortened by 6 bases and J by 4 bases, with 7 bases between the two germline ends. This CDR3 region has 11 residues. CDR3 residues: CASRYLYEQYF. In nucleotides, the CDR3 is TGTGCCAGCAGATACCTGTACGAGCAGTACTTC.

As regards this clone: The junction differs from germline at one of its ends, possibly a read error. This chain links TRBV27 with TRBJ2-3, with D uncertain. Germline lookup yields CDR1 MNHEY and CDR2 SMNVEV (reference sequence). The CDR3 has 13 residues. For the CDR3, the DNA is TGTGCCAGCACCCACCACTCCTCAGAGACGCAGTATTTT. This sequence encodes CASTHHSSETQYF.

Relative to its sample, this clone is medium-sized. The chain employs TRBV27 and TRBJ2-7, with 7 bases matching TRBD2. The V and J ends lost 2 bases and 2 bases, in that order; junction bases with no gene match: 6. The germline gives CDR1 MNHEY, CDR2 SMNVEV (reference sequence). CDR3 size: 15 residues. The CDR3 DNA sequence: TGTGCCAGCAGTTTAGTAGGCGGGAGAGCCTACGAGCAGTACTTC. Its protein is CASSLVGGRAYEQYF.

Remarks on this clone: One junction end disagrees with the germline gene, perhaps due to a read error. The rearrangement joins TRBV9 to TRBJ2-2; D possibly corresponds to TRBD2 (6 bases). From germline, CDR1 is SGDLS and CDR2 YYNGEE. The CDR3 length is 12 residues. CDR3 protein: CASGGDLGEMFF. CDR3 DNA: TGTGCCAGTGGAGGGGATCTCGGGGAGATGTTTTTT.

This chain links TRBV9 with TRBJ1-2; no definite D call. Trimming stripped 0 bases from V and 4 bases from J, with 13 bases between. CDR1 and CDR2 (germline): SGDLS, YYNGEE. This CDR3 contains 15 residues. The CDR3 protein is CASSVAASAGYGYTF. CDR3 bases: TGTGCCAGCAGCGTAGCTGCCTCGGCAGGCTATGGCTACACCTTC.

As to this clone: The junction and the germline gene differ at one end; a read error may be behind it. V usage is TRBV20-1 and J usage is TRBJ2-7; TRBD1 matches 10 bases. Germline loops: CDR1 DFQATT, CDR2 SNEGSKA (reference sequence). There are 14 residues in the CDR3. The chain's CDR3 is CSAEGQGLIYDQYF. CDR3 DNA: TGCAGTGCTGAGGGACAGGGGTTGATTTACGATCAGTACTTC.

There are many counts of this clone. This may arise from a read error, as a much more abundant clone is one base away. The CDR3 ends on some other residue instead of the conserved phenylalanine or tryptophan, so this is likely a read error. The chain has TRBV11-2 and TRBJ2-1; D gene uncertain. The CDR3 consists of 12 residues. Trimming took off 5 bases at V and 7 bases at J, with 9 bases between the two ends. Germline CDR1 and CDR2: SGHAT and FQNNGV. CDR3 DNA sequence: TGTGCCAGCAGCGCTAGGTCAAATGAGCAGTTCCTC. It is translated as CASSARSNEQFL.

Points on this clone: Given the absence of the conserved phenylalanine or tryptophan at the CDR3 end, a read error is likely. The chain carries TRBV28 and TRBJ1-2, with 8 nucleotides matching TRBD1. With 6 bases clipped from V and 4 bases from J, the junction kept 13 bases outside the gene matches. Germline CDR1 MDHEN, CDR2 SYDVKM. The CDR3 sequence is 16 residues long. CDR3 in amino acids: CASRTTGTGRLYGYTL. The CDR3 coding sequence is TGTGCCAGCAGGACGACCGGGACAGGACGCCTCTATGGCTACACCCTC.

This clone has a count of ten or more. This chain joins TRBV30 and TRBJ1-4; D not certain. The V and J ends lost 0 bases and 8 bases respectively, with 16 bases between them. Per the germline V gene, CDR1 is GTSNPN and CDR2 is SVGIG (reference sequence). This CDR3 region has 15 residues. The CDR3 DNA sequence: TGTGCCTGGAGTGTACAAAGGGTCCTAGGGGAAAAACTGTTTTTT. It specifies CAWSVQRVLGEKLFF.

This clone is termed medium-sized (0.01 to 0.1%). J is TRBJ2-2 and V is TRBV6-1; D call uncertain. With 6 bases removed from V and 4 bases from J, the gap between germline ends came to 12 bases. This CDR3 contains 14 residues. The germline gives CDR1 MNHNS, CDR2 SASEGT. The CDR3 protein is CASRPDRSTGELFF. CDR3 DNA sequence: TGTGCCAGCAGACCCGACCGAAGCACCGGGGAGCTGTTTTTT.

Many counts were recorded for this clone. The chain is built from TRBV4-1 and TRBJ2-1, with no clear D. CDR1 is MGHRA and CDR2 is YSYEKL in the germline V gene. V shed 5 bases and J shed 4 bases, with 9 bases lying between them. The CDR3 has 13 residues. In nucleotides, the CDR3 is TGCGCCAGCAGCGCTGGAACTTACAATGAGCAGTTCTTC. It codes for CASSAGTYNEQFF.

This clone has a count of ten or more. The DNA for the CDR3 is TGCAGTGCCGCGGGACAGGGCGCGACCCCTGCAACAGGGGAGGGTGAAAAACTGTTTTTT. The encoded protein is CSAAGQGATPATGEGEKLFF. The rearrangement links TRBV20-1 to TRBJ1-4; 9 positions agree with TRBD1. Germline CDR1 reads DFQATT; CDR2 reads SNEGSKA (reference sequence). Trimming removed 6 bases from V and 7 bases from J; junction bases left unmatched: 27. The CDR3 runs 20 residues.

Notes on this clone: A much bigger clone sits one base away, suggesting this may be a read error. For the CDR3, the DNA is TGTGCCAGCAGCTTAGGGACATACACAGATACGCAGTATTTT. This codes for CASSLGTYTDTQYF. The chain recombines TRBV5-6 with TRBJ2-3, with a weak D call TRBD1 (6 bases). The CDR3 runs to 14 residues. With 2 bases removed from V and 2 bases from J, the gap between germline ends came to 9 bases. Germline-derived CDR1 and CDR2 are SGHDT and YYEEEE.

On this clone itself: The junction departs from germline at one end; a sequencing error may be responsible. This rearrangement joins TRBV6-5 to TRBJ2-1, with TRBD2 matching 15 bases. Germline V CDR1 and CDR2: MNHEY, SVGAGI. The CDR3 has 17 amino acids. The CDR3 bases are TGTGCCAGCATGTTCGGGACTAGCGGGGGGATATACAATAAGCAGTTCTTC. This encodes CASMFGTSGGIYNKQFF.

This clone is deemed medium-sized (0.01 to 0.1%). The chain is built from TRBV6-1 and TRBJ2-1; D may be TRBD1 or TRBD2 (5 bases each). The V gene lost 5 bases and the J gene lost 6 bases, with 14 bases spanning the gap. The CDR3 loop spans 14 amino acids. Germline V lookup: CDR1 MNHNS, CDR2 SASEGT. As DNA, the CDR3 is TGTGCCAGCAGTTTCAGGGAGTGGGGCAATGAGCAGTTCTTC. This sequence encodes CASSFREWGNEQFF.

This clone has a count of ten or more. The rearrangement uses TRBV5-4 and TRBJ1-1, with TRBD1 as a possible D gene (5 bases). The V end was cut by 0 bases, the J end by 9 bases, with 9 bases between. Germline V CDR1 and CDR2: SGHNT, YYREEE (reference sequence). The length of the CDR3 is 12 residues. CDR3 sequence: CASSLDLGQAFF. Written as DNA, the CDR3 is TGTGCCAGCAGCTTGGACTTGGGGCAAGCTTTCTTT. Full variable domain (outside the CDR3, taken from reference TRBV5-4 and TRBJ1-1): ETGVTQSPTHLIKTRGQQVTLRCSSQSGHNTVSWYQQALGQGPQFIFQYYREEENGRGNFPPRFSGLQFPNYSSELNVNALELDDSALYLCASSLDLGQAFFGQGTRLTVV.

This clone was observed at least ten times. The sample carries other DNA sequences with the same CDR3. This sequence joins TRBV30 and TRBJ2-6; 8 bases map to TRBD1. In germline, CDR1 is GTSNPN, CDR2 SVGIG (reference sequence). V was clipped by 3 bases and J by 4 bases; unmatched bases: 20. The CDR3 is 20 residues long. The CDR3 spells CAWRPQPGQAMGLGANVLTF. The DNA for the CDR3 is TGTGCCTGGAGGCCCCAACCGGGACAGGCGATGGGCCTGGGGGCCAACGTCCTGACTTTC.

With respect to this clone: The germline gene is not matched at one end of the junction; a read error may be the cause. The rearrangement links TRBV10-3 to TRBJ2-7; 8 nucleotides match TRBD2. From germline, CDR1 is ENHRY and CDR2 SYGVKD. The CDR3 runs to 14 residues. This CDR3 reads CAISRIGGVYEHYF. The CDR3 coding sequence is TGTGCCATCAGTAGAATCGGGGGGGTCTACGAGCATTACTTC.

Ten or more counts support this clone. Here the CDR3 DNA reads TGTGCCAGCAGCGTAGCTTTCGGGGGACAGGGGCTCACAGATACGCAGTATTTT. Translated: CASSVAFGGQGLTDTQYF. This chain joins TRBV9 and TRBJ2-3; 10 bases align to TRBD1. Trimming removed 0 bases from V and 2 bases from J; junction bases left unmatched: 9. This CDR3 region has 18 residues. CDR1 is SGDLS and CDR2 is YYNGEE in the germline V gene.

V usage is TRBV6-2 or TRBV6-3 and J usage is TRBJ2-7; the D gene is possibly TRBD2 (5 bases). From germline, CDR1 is MNHEY and CDR2 SVGEGT. The CDR3 consists of 13 residues. V dropped 6 bases and J dropped 3 bases, with 12 bases sitting between them. CDR3 region: CASSPGFLYEQYF. The CDR3 DNA follows: TGTGCCAGCAGCCCGGGGTTTCTCTACGAGCAGTACTTC.

J is TRBJ2-1 and V is TRBV20-1, with 8 positions matching TRBD2. The germline CDR1 and CDR2 sequences are DFQATT and SNEGSKA (reference sequence). V lost 6 bases and J lost 9; bases outside the gene matches: 13. This CDR3 spans 14 amino acids. CDR3 nucleotide sequence: TGCAGTGCCGGGGGGGCTAGCGCCAGAATTGAGCAGTTCTTC. Encoded protein: CSAGGASARIEQFF.

The chain carries TRBV20-1 and TRBJ1-1; no reliable D call. The CDR3 extends over 16 amino acids. Germline V gives CDR1 DFQATT, CDR2 SNEGSKA (reference sequence). The V and J ends lost 6 bases and 0 bases respectively, with 20 bases between them. This chain's CDR3 is CSAQHTRWVVNTEAFF. CDR3 DNA: TGCAGTGCCCAGCATACGCGGTGGGTGGTGAACACTGAAGCTTTCTTT.